Listed below are T cell receptor beta chains from one sample, sequenced in a study of OX40 agonist ivuxolimab in advanced cancers. Generated by immunoSEQ multiplex PCR, the TCRdb table keeps only in-frame clones and is missing some. Of some 81,000 clones in the sample, around 90% are singletons; the top ten hold 6.2%. This specimen was CD4+ or CD8+ T cells sorted from blood, taken in a trial of the OX40 agonist ivuxolimab. These receptor sequences come from an adult with an advanced solid tumor such as melanoma, head and neck, liver or kidney cancer. CDR3s include the opening cysteine and the closing phenylalanine or tryptophan. Each record gives: V gene, J gene, CDR3 protein.

v_call: TRBV7-9; j_call: TRBJ2-3; cdr3_aa: CASSFTGGRSDTQYF
v_call: TRBV7-9; j_call: TRBJ1-1; cdr3_aa: CASTPGGLITEAFF
v_call: TRBV2; j_call: TRBJ1-3; cdr3_aa: CASKTDENTIYF
v_call: TRBV5-6; j_call: TRBJ1-3; cdr3_aa: CASSPVGSGNTIYF
v_call: TRBV15; j_call: TRBJ2-1; cdr3_aa: CATSTWTGNYNEQFF
v_call: TRBV27; j_call: TRBJ2-5; cdr3_aa: CASSSPGLAGGPETQYF
v_call: TRBV7-2; j_call: TRBJ2-3; cdr3_aa: CASSHGQGRTDTQYF
v_call: TRBV2; j_call: TRBJ2-7; cdr3_aa: CASSGVAYEQYF
v_call: TRBV15; j_call: TRBJ1-4; cdr3_aa: CATSSAQGALRMPNEKLFF
v_call: TRBV19; j_call: TRBJ1-1; cdr3_aa: CASHLGRRGTEAFF
v_call: TRBV15; j_call: TRBJ1-2; cdr3_aa: CATSTQHYGYTF
v_call: TRBV7-2; j_call: TRBJ1-1; cdr3_aa: CASSLQGAFTEAFF
v_call: TRBV7-9; j_call: TRBJ2-7; cdr3_aa: CASSQRTGMRASDEQYF
v_call: TRBV6-5; j_call: TRBJ1-5; cdr3_aa: CASIGQSNQPQHF
v_call: TRBV6-5; j_call: TRBJ1-4; cdr3_aa: CASSYAGINEKLFF
v_call: TRBV12-5; j_call: TRBJ2-7; cdr3_aa: CASGLVPGQLYEQYF
v_call: TRBV7-2; j_call: TRBJ2-5; cdr3_aa: CASSLDGGQETQYF
v_call: TRBV29-1; j_call: TRBJ2-5; cdr3_aa: CSVEGVGALRTQYF
v_call: TRBV29-1; j_call: TRBJ2-7; cdr3_aa: CSGGGYPLDEQYF
v_call: TRBV7-2; j_call: TRBJ1-1; cdr3_aa: CASSSRGGNTEAFF
v_call: TRBV7-6; j_call: TRBJ2-7; cdr3_aa: CASSLQGEYEQYF
v_call: TRBV19; j_call: TRBJ2-7; cdr3_aa: CASSSTSYEQYF
v_call: TRBV29-1; j_call: TRBJ2-6; cdr3_aa: CSVRVSGANVLTF
v_call: TRBV5-1; j_call: TRBJ2-1; cdr3_aa: CASSRSSDEQFF
v_call: TRBV9; j_call: TRBJ1-1; cdr3_aa: CASSPNQGMNTEAFF
v_call: TRBV27; j_call: TRBJ2-7; cdr3_aa: CATGGRGTREQYF
v_call: TRBV4-3; j_call: TRBJ2-1; cdr3_aa: CASSPHTYNEQFF
v_call: TRBV6-4; j_call: TRBJ2-7; cdr3_aa: CASSDPTGVGEQYF
v_call: TRBV7-9; j_call: TRBJ2-3; cdr3_aa: CASTEIPQGNPSTDTQYF
v_call: TRBV19; j_call: TRBJ2-7; cdr3_aa: CASGTSGLYEQYF
v_call: TRBV28; j_call: NA; cdr3_aa: CASSPPGQGGYEQYF
v_call: TRBV28; j_call: TRBJ1-1; cdr3_aa: CASSPWTGDLTEAFF
v_call: TRBV7-3; j_call: TRBJ2-5; cdr3_aa: CASSQAGGPIETQYF